Each of the 32 T cell receptor beta chains below was sequenced from the same sample in a study of vaccination and CD4 T cells after COVID-19. Cultured CD4+ T-cell DNA underwent Oncomine TCR Beta short-read sequencing. MiXCR, run by TCRdb on the PCR reads, gives a single entry per CDR3 protein. Among 20,000 to 30,000 distinct CDR3 sequences listed, roughly 44% were seen once. Treatment denoted: roughly 11-day PBMC culture with coronavirus spike peptide pools or control peptides (ViraFEST assay). No antigen has been identified for these receptors. Sequencing was carried out using CD4+ T cells from blood, cultured in vitro. These TCRs come from a human donor who had recovered from COVID-19.

This chain links TRBV20-1 with TRBJ2-7; 12 nucleotides line up with TRBD2. Germline CDR1 and CDR2: DFQATT and SNEGSKA (reference sequence). The ends lost 3 bases at V and 4 bases at J; junction bases unmatched: 4. The CDR3 consists of 14 residues. CDR3 region: CSASLTSGGYEQYF. The CDR3 nucleotides are TGCAGTGCTAGCCTCACTAGCGGGGGGTACGAGCAGTACTTC.

This clonotype has just a few counts. The chain has TRBV6-1 and TRBJ2-1; weak D call: TRBD1 (6 bases). CDR1 and CDR2 (germline): MNHNS, SASEGT. The CDR3 consists of 13 residues. V was trimmed by 11 bases and J by 2 bases, leaving 13 bases between them. The CDR3 DNA follows: TGTGCCTCCCAGGGGTCCACCTACAATGAGCAGTTCTTC. Its protein product is CASQGSTYNEQFF.

The CDR3 sequence: CASSPGASGNYGYTF. In DNA, the CDR3 is TGTGCCAGCTCCCCGGGCGCTTCGGGAAACTATGGCTACACCTTC. J is TRBJ1-2 and V is TRBV12-3 or TRBV12-4, with D unclear. The CDR3 has 15 residues. With 8 bases removed from V and 2 bases from J, the gap between germline ends came to 18 bases.

This clonotype was found a few times. The chain recombines TRBV5-1 with TRBJ2-5; D is uncertain. V lost 0 bases and J lost 1, with 4 bases in between. Germline-derived CDR1 and CDR2 are SGHRS and YFSETQ. This CDR3 has 13 residues. The CDR3 sequence: CASSLVTQETQYF. As DNA, the CDR3 is TGCGCCAGCAGCTTGGTAACCCAAGAGACCCAGTACTTC. Full variable domain (missing parts from reference TRBV5-1 and TRBJ2-5): KAGVTQTPRYLIKTRGQQVTLSCSPISGHRSVSWYQQTPGQGLQFLFEYFSETQRNKGNFPGRFSGRQFSNSRSEMNVSTLELGDSALYLCASSLVTQETQYFGPGTRLLVL.

This chain joins TRBV28 and TRBJ2-3, with D possibly matching TRBD1 (6 bases). Deletions cut 1 base from V and 1 base from J, with 9 bases between. There are 15 residues in the CDR3. Germline V gene sequence: CDR1 MDHEN, CDR2 SYDVKM. In nucleotides, the CDR3 is TGTGCCAGCAGTTTATTTGGGGGCGGCACAGATACGCAGTATTTT. This gives the protein CASSLFGGGTDTQYF.

This clonotype was recorded once. The chain employs TRBV20-1 and TRBJ1-1; D remains ambiguous. The length of the CDR3 is 12 residues. V was clipped by 3 bases and J by 1 base, with 6 bases between them. CDR1 is DFQATT and CDR2 is SNEGSKA in the germline V gene (reference sequence). The CDR3 here is CSARVENTEAFF. The CDR3 DNA sequence: TGCAGTGCTAGGGTTGAGAACACTGAAGCTTTCTTT.

This clonotype came up a few times. J is TRBJ2-7 and V is TRBV5-4, with 7 bases matching TRBD2. CDR1 is SGHNT, CDR2 YYREEE, per germline (reference sequence). The CDR3 has 14 residues. Trimming at V came to 0 bases and at J to 3 bases, leaving 3 bases not matched to a gene. The CDR3 DNA is TGTGCCAGCAGCTTGGGGCGGGACTACTACGAGCAGTACTTC. It codes for CASSLGRDYYEQYF. Full variable domain (missing parts from reference TRBV5-4 and TRBJ2-7): ETGVTQSPTHLIKTRGQQVTLRCSSQSGHNTVSWYQQALGQGPQFIFQYYREEENGRGNFPPRFSGLQFPNYSSELNVNALELDDSALYLCASSLGRDYYEQYFGPGTRLTVT.

The V call is TRBV6-1, the J call TRBJ1-5; the D gene is possibly TRBD1 (5 bases). The CDR3 loop spans 13 amino acids. V gave up 8 bases and J gave up 3 bases, with 11 bases separating them. The germline V gene encodes CDR1 MNHNS and CDR2 SASEGT. CDR3 amino acids: CASGRGNNQPQHF. Here the CDR3 DNA reads TGTGCCAGCGGGCGGGGGAACAATCAGCCCCAGCATTTT.

V gene TRBV11-2 combines with J gene TRBJ2-7; no clear D gene. Germline assignment: CDR1 SGHAT and CDR2 FQNNGV. The CDR3 loop spans 17 amino acids. Trimming stripped 5 bases from V and 0 bases from J, with 20 bases between. CDR3 amino acids: CASSPTGWYPSSYEQYF. In DNA, the CDR3 is TGTGCCAGCAGCCCAACTGGGTGGTACCCCTCCTCCTACGAGCAGTACTTC.

In regard to this clonotype: At one of its ends the junction is not consistent with the germline gene, which may arise from a read error. CDR3 in amino acids: CASSSESNQRQHF. The CDR3 DNA reads as TGTGCCAGCAGTTCGGAAAGCAATCAGCGCCAGCATTTT. The rearrangement joins TRBV28 to TRBJ1-5; no clear D gene. The CDR3 totals 13 residues. Germline lookup yields CDR1 MDHEN and CDR2 SYDVKM.

This clonotype was recorded a few times. This rearrangement joins TRBV20-1 to TRBJ2-5; the D gene is possibly TRBD2 (6 bases). The CDR3 contains 17 residues. V was pared by 8 bases and J by 4 bases, with 29 bases between. Germline assignment: CDR1 DFQATT and CDR2 SNEGSKA (reference sequence). Here the CDR3 DNA reads TGCAGTTCACACCTACGGACCGGTCGACTCGGGGGAGAGACCCAGTACTTC. Amino acids: CSSHLRTGRLGGETQYF.

This clonotype was counted only a few times. The chain recombines TRBV19 with TRBJ2-7; possible D gene TRBD2, 5 bases. Germline CDR1 is LNHDA and CDR2 is SQIVND (reference sequence). V lost 0 bases to trimming and J lost 1 base, with 10 bases between them. The CDR3 extends over 15 amino acids. The DNA for the CDR3 is TGTGCCAGTAGTATAGATCTGTCGGGGTCCTACGAGCAGTACTTC. It encodes CASSIDLSGSYEQYF.

This chain joins TRBV7-2 and TRBJ1-2; 8 positions match TRBD1. From germline, CDR1 is SGHTA and CDR2 FQGNSA. This CDR3 region has 13 residues. The V and J ends lost 1 base and 7 bases, in that order; junction bases with no gene match: 2. The CDR3 nucleotides read TGTGCCAGCAGCTTAGGCAGGGGGCCTGGCTACACCTTC. Its protein product is CASSLGRGPGYTF.

The sample holds a few counts of this clonotype. CDR3 nucleotides: TGTGCCAGCAGCGCACAGGGGGATCAGCCCCAGCATTTT. Translated: CASSAQGDQPQHF. This rearrangement joins TRBV7-6 to TRBJ1-5, with 8 bases identical to TRBD1. V lost 5 bases, J lost 5 bases, and 2 bases stayed unmatched. CDR3 length equals 13 residues. Germline V gene lookup returns CDR1 SGHVS and CDR2 FNYEAQ.

The V call is TRBV19, the J call TRBJ1-5, with 8 positions matching TRBD1. Per germline, CDR1 LNHDA and CDR2 SQIVND (reference sequence). The CDR3 extends over 15 amino acids. Trimming cost V 1 base and J 8 bases; bases outside gene matches: 7. CDR3 DNA sequence: TGTGCCAGTAGTATAGGAGGACAGGGCCTTAAGCCCCAGCATTTT. Residues: CASSIGGQGLKPQHF.

This clonotype was counted only a few times. This chain connects TRBV7-2 to TRBJ1-2; D is perhaps TRBD1 (5 bases). Trimming shortened V by 6 bases and J by 3 bases, and 17 bases separated the two germline ends. This CDR3 is built from 15 residues. Germline V gene lookup returns CDR1 SGHTA and CDR2 FQGNSA. CDR3 sequence: CASRLWGDGYYGYTF. The CDR3 bases are TGTGCCAGCAGACTATGGGGGGATGGGTACTATGGCTACACCTTC.

This clonotype was picked up one time. The J gene is TRBJ1-5, the V gene TRBV6-1; no definite D call. V lost 9 bases and J 0 bases, leaving 15 bases between the germline ends. Germline CDR1 MNHNS, CDR2 SASEGT. The CDR3 covers 15 residues. The DNA of the CDR3 is TGTGCCAGTCGGAGGGCAGATTATAGCAATCAGCCCCAGCATTTT. The encoded protein is CASRRADYSNQPQHF.

In its sample, this clonotype was seen a few times. J is TRBJ2-1 and V is TRBV7-8; TRBD2 matches at 12 bases. This CDR3 has 17 residues. Germline CDR1 SGHVS, CDR2 FQNEAQ. The junction had 12 bases not matched to a gene; V was cut back by 4 bases and J by 8 bases. CDR3 nucleotides: TGTGCCAGCAGCTACGCGACTAGCGGGAGAGGGCACGATGAGCAGTTCTTC. It yields the protein CASSYATSGRGHDEQFF.

In this sample, this clonotype turned up once. This sequence joins TRBV28 and TRBJ1-1; no reliable D call. The CDR3 contains 15 residues. V lost 10 bases to trimming and J lost 7 bases, with 25 bases between them. The V gene's germline CDR1 is MDHEN and CDR2 SYDVKM. As DNA, the CDR3 is TGTGCCAACAATCCGAAACTAGCCAGCCGCCATGAAGCTTTCTTT. It is translated as CANNPKLASRHEAFF.

The chain is built from TRBV20-1 and TRBJ1-1; TRBD1 is a possible D gene (5 bases). The V gene lost 6 bases and the J gene lost 4 bases, with 24 bases spanning the gap. CDR3 length equals 16 residues. Germline V gene sequence: CDR1 DFQATT, CDR2 SNEGSKA (reference sequence). Here the CDR3 reads CSAVFRDGPRGTEAFF. The CDR3 DNA follows: TGCAGTGCAGTTTTCCGGGACGGACCACGGGGCACTGAAGCTTTCTTT.

The V and J genes are TRBV18 and TRBJ1-1; D ambiguous. The germline V and J ends were trimmed by 6 bases and 11 bases, with 25 bases remaining between them. CDR1 and CDR2 from the germline V gene are KGHSH and LQKENI. The CDR3 has 15 residues. DNA of the CDR3: TGTGCCAGCTCCCCAGGTAGTAGTCGTGGCCCCGGGGCTTTCTTT. Translating it yields CASSPGSSRGPGAFF.

The DNA for the CDR3 is TGTGCCAGTAGTATCGGACGGGACGGCGCTTATGGCTACACCTTC. Translated: CASSIGRDGAYGYTF. The chain couples TRBV19 to TRBJ1-2; D possibly corresponds to TRBD1 (5 bases). Per germline, CDR1 LNHDA and CDR2 SQIVND (reference sequence). The V gene lost 3 bases and the J gene lost 5 bases, with 16 bases spanning the gap. The CDR3 contains 15 residues.

This clonotype came up a few times. The CDR3 DNA reads TGTGCCAGCAGTTACTGGGGACAGGGGAGGAATGAGCAGTTCTTC. Protein: CASSYWGQGRNEQFF. This sequence joins TRBV6-5 and TRBJ2-1, with 10 bases fitting TRBD1. The CDR3 contains 15 residues. The trim removed 1 base at V and 7 bases at J, leaving 4 bases unmatched. Germline V gene sequence: CDR1 MNHEY, CDR2 SVGAGI.

The rearrangement joins TRBV24-1 to TRBJ2-3; 11 nucleotides agree with TRBD1. V shed 5 bases and J 6 bases; nucleotides not matched to a gene: 12. This CDR3 has 17 residues. From germline, CDR1 is KGHDR and CDR2 SFDVKD. CDR3 region: CATSAPLGQGAMDTQYF. CDR3 coding DNA: TGTGCCACCAGTGCCCCCCTAGGACAGGGGGCGATGGATACGCAGTATTTT.

Here the CDR3 DNA reads TGTGCCAGCAGCTTACAGGGTGGGAGATTCACTGAAGCTTTCTTT. Encoded protein: CASSLQGGRFTEAFF. This chain connects TRBV7-9 to TRBJ1-1; D is possibly TRBD1 (5 bases). This CDR3 is built from 15 residues. The germline V gene encodes CDR1 SEHNR and CDR2 FQNEAQ (reference sequence). V gave up 2 bases and J gave up 4 bases, with 14 bases separating them. The variable domain in full, with the rest retrieved from reference TRBV7-9 and TRBJ1-1, is DTGVSQNPRHKITKRGQNVTFRCDPISEHNRLYWYRQTLGQGPEFLTYFQNEAQLEKSRLLSDRFSAERPKGSFSTLEIQRTEQGDSAMYLCASSLQGGRFTEAFFGQGTRLTVV.

This clonotype has more than one count but fewer than ten. The V call is TRBV2, the J call TRBJ1-3, with 7 bases that match TRBD1. V shed 6 bases and J 0 bases; nucleotides not matched to a gene: 5. CDR1 and CDR2 from the germline V gene are SNHLY and FYNNEI. The CDR3 has 15 residues. The CDR3 region has the DNA TGTGCCAGCAGGGGGGGACAGAACTCTGGAAACACCATATATTTT. This gives the protein CASRGGQNSGNTIYF.

The chain employs TRBV10-2 and TRBJ2-7; TRBD2 might be the D (6 bases). V lost 2 bases to trimming and J lost 0 bases, with 11 bases between them. The CDR3 loop spans 15 amino acids. Per the germline V gene, CDR1 is WSHSY and CDR2 is SAAADI. The CDR3 DNA follows: TGCGCCAGCAGTGAGGCGGGGAGTCTCTCCTACGAGCAGTACTTC. It specifies CASSEAGSLSYEQYF.

The chain links TRBV4-2 to TRBJ1-5; no reliable D call. Germline CDR1 reads LGHNA; CDR2 reads YNFKEQ. The CDR3 has 14 amino acids. The V end was cut by 4 bases, the J end by 5 bases, with 12 bases between. The CDR3 coding sequence is TGTGCCAGCAGCCCCGCTGTGTCCGATCAGCCCCAGCATTTT. Protein sequence: CASSPAVSDQPQHF.

V gene TRBV6-2 or TRBV6-3 combines with J gene TRBJ1-5; D is unclear. The germline V gene encodes CDR1 MNHEY and CDR2 SVGEGT. V was pared by 5 bases and J by 7 bases, with 12 bases between. This CDR3 has 13 amino acids. The CDR3 DNA sequence: TGTGCCAGCAGTGACCCCCCGGGCCAGCCCCAGCATTTT. As protein: CASSDPPGQPQHF.

This sequence joins TRBV28 and TRBJ1-6; 9 bases line up with TRBD1. The germline CDR1 and CDR2 sequences are MDHEN and SYDVKM. CDR3 length equals 13 residues. V was pared by 8 bases and J by 10 bases, with 6 bases of the junction left unmatched. CDR3 protein: CASRDRVYSPLHF. The CDR3 region has the DNA TGTGCCAGCCGGGACAGGGTATACTCACCCCTCCACTTT. Complete variable domain (other parts from reference TRBV28 and TRBJ1-6): DVKVTQSSRYLVKRTGEKVFLECVQDMDHENMFWYRQDPGLGLRLIYFSYDVKMKEKGDIPEGYSVSREKKERFSLILESASTNQTSMYLCASRDRVYSPLHFGNGTRLTVT.

The CDR3, as DNA: TGTGCCAGCAGCCTAAGAGCCAAAAACATTCAGTACTTC. It codes for CASSLRAKNIQYF. The chain uses TRBV7-6 and TRBJ2-4; unclear D gene. Trimming removed 5 bases from V and 0 bases from J, with 5 bases in between. Germline CDR1 is SGHVS and CDR2 is FNYEAQ. The length of the CDR3 is 13 residues.

The chain combines TRBV12-3 or TRBV12-4 with TRBJ1-2, with a possible D match to TRBD1 (5 bases). Trimming took 5 bases from V and 6 from J, leaving 10 bases between them. This CDR3 is 12 amino acids long. The DNA for the CDR3 is TGTGCCAGCAGTCAGGGTAGGGATGGCTACACCTTC. Protein product: CASSQGRDGYTF.